This is a list of T cell receptor beta chains from one sample in a study of Ad26.COV2.S vaccination and SARS-CoV-2 variants. Produced via immunoSEQ multiplex PCR; TCRdb's table is partial and in-frame only. The repertoire consists of around 170,000 clones, with roughly nine tenths occurring once and the leading ten covering under 7.5%. Sequencing used peripheral blood, obtained after recovery from COVID-19. The receptors originated from a human donor who had recovered from COVID-19. Both conserved end residues are part of each CDR3. Each record gives: J gene, clone size, V gene, D gene, CDR3 length, CDR3 DNA, CDR3 protein. D genes are given only for firm matches. Clone size, where shown, is once, few, many, or a class for clones that have expanded.

TRBJ2-1 - TRBV5-1 TRBD2 14 TGCGCCAGCAGCTTGGAAAGTAGCGGGAACCAGCAGTTCTTC CASSLESSGNQQFF
TRBJ2-1 - TRBV11-3 TRBD2 17 TGTGCCAGCAGCCGCGGGCCTAGCGGGGGAGGATACAATGAGCAGTTCTTC CASSRGPSGGGYNEQFF
TRBJ1-1 - TRBV10-1 - 12 TGCGCCAGCAGTGGGACAACGGTCGGAACTTTCTTT CASSGTTVGTFF
TRBJ2-7 once TRBV18 TRBD2 12 TGTGCCAGCTCGGCGGGGGGGTTTGAGCAGTACTTC CASSAGGFEQYF
TRBJ1-6 few TRBV5-4 - 16 TGTGCCAGCAGCTTGGTATTTGGAGGGGGGTATTCACCCCTCCACTTT CASSLVFGGGYSPLHF
TRBJ2-3 - TRBV9 TRBD2 14 TGTGCCAGCAGCGTAGGGGGCGGGAGGGATACGCAGTATTTT CASSVGGGRDTQYF
TRBJ1-2 - TRBV11-3 TRBD1 13 TGTGCCAGCGCCGTGAGAACAGGGGCAGTTCGTACCTTC CASAVRTGAVRTF
TRBJ1-2 - TRBV5-1 TRBD1 16 TGCGCCAGCAGCCTCGACAGGGCGAGTGGGAACTATGGCTACACCTTC CASSLDRASGNYGYTF
TRBJ2-1 - TRBV11-2 - 15 TGTGCCAGCAGCTTACGTGGGAGTGATTACAATGAGCAGTTCTTC CASSLRGSDYNEQFF
TRBJ2-1 - TRBV15 - 15 TGTGCCACCAGCAGAGGAGGTTCATCCTACAATGAGCAGTTCTTC CATSRGGSSYNEQFF
TRBJ1-2 once TRBV28 - 15 TGTGCCAGCAGTTCGTACAGGGTTATGAGGGATGGCTACACCTTC CASSSYRVMRDGYTF
TRBJ2-1 - TRBV10-3 - 17 TGTGCCATCAGCGACCCAGGGGCGGGGAAAGTCGGAGATGAGCAGTTCTTC CAISDPGAGKVGDEQFF
TRBJ2-1 once TRBV4-1 - 15 TGCGCCAGCAGCCCGCCGGGAATGCGAGGTAATGAGCAGTTCTTC CASSPPGMRGNEQFF
TRBJ1-1 - TRBV3-1/TRBV3-2 - 13 TGTGCCAGCAGCCCCACTTGGAACACTGAAGCTTTCTTT CASSPTWNTEAFF
TRBJ1-1 - TRBV9 - 16 TGTGCCAGCAGCCTGGGGGGGAGCTTTTCGAGCACTGAAGCTTTCTTT CASSLGGSFSSTEAFF
TRBJ2-3 - TRBV18 TRBD2 17 TGTGCCAGCTCACTAACTAGCGGGAGAGAAGGCGCAGATACGCAGTATTTT CASSLTSGREGADTQYF
TRBJ2-1 - TRBV5-1 - 15 TGCGCCAGCAACGTCGGGACTGGGATGTACAATGAGCAGTTCTTC CASNVGTGMYNEQFF
TRBJ1-3 - TRBV19 - 16 TGTGCCAGTAGGGATTTCTTGCGGAAGGATAGAAACACCATATATTTT CASRDFLRKDRNTIYF
TRBJ2-5 - TRBV10-3 - 13 TGTGCCATCAGTCTCGGGGGCGGAGAGACCCAGTACTTC CAISLGGGETQYF
TRBJ2-6 - TRBV6-5 TRBD1 15 TGTGCCAGCAGTCCTGACAGGGTGGTAGCCAACGTCCTGACTTTC CASSPDRVVANVLTF
TRBJ2-7 - TRBV7-3 - 15 TGTGCCGGCAGCTTAAGGAGGGGACCAAGCTACGAGCAGTACTTC CAGSLRRGPSYEQYF
TRBJ2-3 - TRBV5-4 - 16 TGTGCCAGCATTCCCAACGGGCGAAAGAGCACAGATACGCAGTATTTT CASIPNGRKSTDTQYF
TRBJ1-3 - TRBV4-2 - 14 TGTGCCAGCAGCCAAGACCAATCTGGAAACACCATATATTTT CASSQDQSGNTIYF
TRBJ2-5 - TRBV5-8 - 13 TGTGCCAGCAGCTTACGAGGGGAAGAGACCCAGTACTTC CASSLRGEETQYF
TRBJ2-2 - TRBV7-9 TRBD2 16 TGTGCCAGCAGCTTACGACTAGCGTGGAACACCGGGGAGCTGTTTTTT CASSLRLAWNTGELFF
TRBJ1-5 - TRBV7-7 TRBD1 14 TGTGCTAGCACCTCTGGACAGGGACATCAGCCCCAGCATTTT CASTSGQGHQPQHF
TRBJ2-3 - TRBV7-8 TRBD2 16 TGTGCCAGCAGCTTACACCGGCTAGCGGTAGCAGATACGCAGTATTTT CASSLHRLAVADTQYF
TRBJ1-1 - TRBV2 TRBD1 14 TGTGCCAGCAGTCGGGACAGGGGGCTTCGGAGGGGTTTCTTT CASSRDRGLRRGFF
TRBJ1-3 - TRBV7-2 - 15 TGTGCCAGCAGCCTGGGGTCCTACTCTGGAAACACCATATATTTT CASSLGSYSGNTIYF
TRBJ2-7 - TRBV5-1 TRBD1 14 TGCGCCAGCAGCTCAGGACAGGAGTCCTACGAGCAGTACTTC CASSSGQESYEQYF
TRBJ1-2 - TRBV19 - 11 TGTGCCACCCAGGGCTTTTATGGCTACACCTTC CATQGFYGYTF
TRBJ2-1 - TRBV12-3/TRBV12-4 TRBD2 11 TGTGCCAGCACCCGGGGGGGCGGGAAGTTCTTC CASTRGGGKFF
TRBJ1-1 - TRBV29-1 - 13 TGCAGCGTCATTCAGGACTCGAACACTGAAGCTTTCTTT CSVIQDSNTEAFF
TRBJ2-1 - TRBV7-9 - 12 TGTGCCAGCAGCCGCCTTCTCAATGAGCAGTTCTTC CASSRLLNEQFF
TRBJ2-1 - TRBV7-3 TRBD2 15 TGTGCCAGCAGCGTTCTCGGGGGGGCCTACAATGAGCAGTTCTTC CASSVLGGAYNEQFF
TRBJ2-7 - TRBV4-2 TRBD1 14 TGTGCCAGCAGGGGAGAAATGACAGGGAACGAGCAGTACTTC CASRGEMTGNEQYF
TRBJ2-7 - TRBV28 - 14 TGTGCCAGCAGTCCCCGGGGGCATGACTACGAGCAGTACTTC CASSPRGHDYEQYF
TRBJ1-2 few TRBV27 - 15 TGTGCCAGCAGGGGCTCGGGGACCGCTAACTATGGCTACACCTTC CASRGSGTANYGYTF
TRBJ2-5 - TRBV7-3 - 13 TGTGCCAGCAGCTTGTGGGAGAGAGAGACCCAGTACTTC CASSLWERETQYF
TRBJ2-7 - TRBV7-8 TRBD1 15 TGTGCCAGCAGCTCCAAGACAGGGGGCGTTTACGAGCAGTACTTC CASSSKTGGVYEQYF
TRBJ2-4 - TRBV28 TRBD1 16 TGTGCCAGCAGTCCCGGACAGGGGCTAGCCAAAAACATTCAGTACTTC CASSPGQGLAKNIQYF
TRBJ1-1 - TRBV2 - 13 TGTGCCAGCAGTGAGCTGGGGTGGACTGAAGCTTTCTTT CASSELGWTEAFF
TRBJ1-5 - TRBV5-8 - 12 TGTGCCAGCAGCTTTCACCTGCAGCCCCAGCATTTT CASSFHLQPQHF
TRBJ2-7 - TRBV30 - 11 TGTGCCTGGAGTTTGATCTCGGAGCAGTACTTC CAWSLISEQYF
TRBJ2-5 - TRBV3-1/TRBV3-2 - 15 TGTGCCAGCAGCCAAGTGCGGGTAGCGAGAGAGACCCAGTACTTC CASSQVRVARETQYF
TRBJ1-3 - TRBV15 TRBD1 11 TGTGCCACCAGCGGGGGGACAGCCATATATTTT CATSGGTAIYF
TRBJ2-3 - TRBV7-9 - 17 TGTGCCAGCATGGGGAGTAGGGGGGAAGGGGCCACAGATACGCAGTATTTT CASMGSRGEGATDTQYF
TRBJ1-1 - TRBV24-1 TRBD1 15 TGTGCCACCAGTGATTCGGGACAGACGAACACTGAAGCTTTCTTT CATSDSGQTNTEAFF
TRBJ2-7 - TRBV18 - 14 TGTGCCAGCTCACCCCCGGACGGCCGCTACGAGCAGTACTTC CASSPPDGRYEQYF
TRBJ2-5 - TRBV7-2 - 15 TGTGCCAGCACCTCAGGAGGGGGGGGTCAAGAGACCCAGTACTTC CASTSGGGGQETQYF
TRBJ2-7 - TRBV27 - 13 TGTGCCAGCAGCCCCTATAATAGCTACGAGCAGTACTTC CASSPYNSYEQYF
TRBJ2-7 - TRBV5-1 - 13 TGCGCCAGCAGCCCCGGGTACTCCTACGAGCAGTACTTC CASSPGYSYEQYF
TRBJ2-3 - TRBV6-1 - 15 TGTGCCAGCAGTGAAAACAGGGGGGGGACAGATACGCAGTATTTT CASSENRGGTDTQYF